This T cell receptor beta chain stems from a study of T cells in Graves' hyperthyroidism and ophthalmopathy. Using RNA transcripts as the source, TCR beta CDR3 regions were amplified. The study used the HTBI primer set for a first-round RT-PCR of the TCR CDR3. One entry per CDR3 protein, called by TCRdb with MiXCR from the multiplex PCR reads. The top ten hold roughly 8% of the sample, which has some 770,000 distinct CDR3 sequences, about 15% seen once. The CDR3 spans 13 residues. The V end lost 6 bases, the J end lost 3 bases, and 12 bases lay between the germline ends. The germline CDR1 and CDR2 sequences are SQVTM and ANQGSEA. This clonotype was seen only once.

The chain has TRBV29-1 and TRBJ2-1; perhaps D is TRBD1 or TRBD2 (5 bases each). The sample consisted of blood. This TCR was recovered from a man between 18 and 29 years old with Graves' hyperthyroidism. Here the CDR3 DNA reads TGCAGCGTCCCCCGGGACGACTACAATGAGCAGTTCTTC. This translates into CSVPRDDYNEQFF.